This T cell receptor (beta chain) was recorded in a study of regulatory T cells in long-lasting Graves disease. Regarding the study as a whole: Preferential use of TRBV28, TRBJ1-2 and TRBJ2-5 was seen in persistent disease. Patients whose Graves' disease persisted exhibited lower TCR diversity than those newly diagnosed. What was studied was peripheral blood only, and not thyroid tissue.

Combining iRepertoire HTBI primers with Arm-PCR of CDR3 regions, the authors built TCR beta libraries. Using its own MiXCR run on the multiplex PCR reads, TCRdb lists one record per CDR3 protein. The sample gives around 400,000 distinct CDR3 sequences, over 14% of which show up once; over 7% is in the top ten. The time point is: newly diagnosed GD, antithyroid drugs for less than 3 months. From RNA extracted from PBMCs, the TCR library was made. About this clonotype: Its antigen remains unidentified.

V lost 0 bases, J lost 7 bases, and 26 bases lay in between. CDR1 is SGDLS, CDR2 YYNGEE, per germline. CDR3 length: 19 residues. These data were likewise used in another study, on T cells in Graves' hyperthyroidism and ophthalmopathy.

This TCR was sampled from a woman aged 35 to 49 with Graves disease. The genes are TRBV9 and TRBJ2-1; D possibly matches TRBD1 or TRBD2 (8 bases each). The sequences come from peripheral blood mononuclear cells (PBMCs), collected at new diagnosis, from a patient treated with antithyroid drugs. The DNA for the CDR3 is TGTGCCAGCAGCGTAGAGGGGACAGGAAGGCTAGCGGGCCAAAATGAGCAGTTCTTC. Amino acids: CASSVEGTGRLAGQNEQFF.